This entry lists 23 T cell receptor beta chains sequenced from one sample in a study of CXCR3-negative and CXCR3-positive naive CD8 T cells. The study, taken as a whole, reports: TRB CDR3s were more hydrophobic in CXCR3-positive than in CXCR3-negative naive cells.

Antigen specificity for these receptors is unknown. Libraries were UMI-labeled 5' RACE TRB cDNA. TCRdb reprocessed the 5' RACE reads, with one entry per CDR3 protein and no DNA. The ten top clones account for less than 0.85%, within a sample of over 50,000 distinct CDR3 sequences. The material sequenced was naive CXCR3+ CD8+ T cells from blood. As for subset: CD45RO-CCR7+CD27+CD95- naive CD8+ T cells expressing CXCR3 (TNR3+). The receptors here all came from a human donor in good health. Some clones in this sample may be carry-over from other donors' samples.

The CDR3 sequence is CASSQLAGDLFETQYF. This chain uses TRBV2 with TRBJ2-5; TCRdb selects TRBD2, and the lack of DNA leaves this call unchecked. The germline V gene has CDR1 SNHLY and CDR2 FYNNEI. The CDR3 contains 16 residues. Supplemented by reference TRBV2 and TRBJ2-5, the full variable domain reads EPEVTQTPSHQVTQMGQEVILRCVPISNHLYFYWYRQILGQKVEFLVSFYNNEISEKSEIFDDQFSVERPDGSNFTLKIRSTKLEDSAMYFCASSQLAGDLFETQYFGPGTRLLVL.

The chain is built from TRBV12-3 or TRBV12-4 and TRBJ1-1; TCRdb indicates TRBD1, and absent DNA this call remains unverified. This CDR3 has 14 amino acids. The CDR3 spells CASSLARSLETGVF.

CDR3: CASSGGNTEAFF. The chain couples TRBV9 to TRBJ1-1; absent DNA, TCRdb's TRBD1 call cannot be checked. Germline-derived CDR1 and CDR2 are SGDLS and YYNGEE. The CDR3 is made up of 12 amino acids.

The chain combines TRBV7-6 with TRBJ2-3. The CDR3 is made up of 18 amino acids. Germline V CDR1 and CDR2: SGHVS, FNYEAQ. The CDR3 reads CASSLSSRPTRFPDTQYF. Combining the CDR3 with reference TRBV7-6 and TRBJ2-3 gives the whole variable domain GAGVSQSPRYKVTKRGQDVALRCDPISGHVSLYWYRQALGQGPEFLTYFNYEAQQDKSGLPNDRFSAERPEGSISTLTIQRTEQRDSAMYRCASSLSSRPTRFPDTQYFGPGTRLTVL.

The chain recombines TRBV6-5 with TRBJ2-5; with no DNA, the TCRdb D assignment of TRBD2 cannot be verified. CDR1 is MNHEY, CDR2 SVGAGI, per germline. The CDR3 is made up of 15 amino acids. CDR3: CASSLTSGGVQTQYF.

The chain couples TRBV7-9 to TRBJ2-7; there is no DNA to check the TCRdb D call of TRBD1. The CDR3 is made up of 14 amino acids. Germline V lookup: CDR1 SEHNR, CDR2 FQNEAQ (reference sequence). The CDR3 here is CASSQWDRAYEQYF.

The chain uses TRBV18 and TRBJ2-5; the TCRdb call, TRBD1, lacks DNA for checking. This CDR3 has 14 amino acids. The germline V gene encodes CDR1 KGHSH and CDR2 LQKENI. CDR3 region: CASSPEGVGETQYF.

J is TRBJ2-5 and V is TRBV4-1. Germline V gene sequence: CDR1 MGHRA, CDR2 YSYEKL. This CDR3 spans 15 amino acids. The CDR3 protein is CASSLSIGSKETQYF.

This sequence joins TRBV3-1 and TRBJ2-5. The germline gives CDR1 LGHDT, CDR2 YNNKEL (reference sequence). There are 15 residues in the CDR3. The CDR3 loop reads CASSQESEVAETQYF.

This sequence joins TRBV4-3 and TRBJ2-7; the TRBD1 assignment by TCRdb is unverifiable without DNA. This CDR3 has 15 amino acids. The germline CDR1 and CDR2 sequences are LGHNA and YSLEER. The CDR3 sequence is CASSQDRASSYEQYF.

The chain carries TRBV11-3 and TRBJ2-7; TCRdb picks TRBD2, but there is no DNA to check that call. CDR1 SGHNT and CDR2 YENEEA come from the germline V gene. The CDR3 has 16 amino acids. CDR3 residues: CASSPKTSGNFYEQYF.

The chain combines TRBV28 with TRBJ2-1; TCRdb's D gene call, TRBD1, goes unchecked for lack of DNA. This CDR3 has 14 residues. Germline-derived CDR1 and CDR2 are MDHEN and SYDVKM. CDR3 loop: CASSSQTGVNEQFF.

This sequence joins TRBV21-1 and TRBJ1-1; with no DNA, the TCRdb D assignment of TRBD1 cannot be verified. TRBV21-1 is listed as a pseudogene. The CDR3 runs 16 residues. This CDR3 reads CASSDRLVGRDTEAFF.

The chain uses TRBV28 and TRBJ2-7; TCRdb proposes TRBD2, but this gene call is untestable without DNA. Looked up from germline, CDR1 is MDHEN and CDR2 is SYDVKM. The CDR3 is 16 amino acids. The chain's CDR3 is CASSPTQSALSYEQYF.

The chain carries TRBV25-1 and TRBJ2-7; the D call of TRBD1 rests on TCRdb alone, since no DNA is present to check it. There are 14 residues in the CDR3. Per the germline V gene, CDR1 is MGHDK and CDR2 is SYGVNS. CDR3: CASTPGVSSYEQYF.

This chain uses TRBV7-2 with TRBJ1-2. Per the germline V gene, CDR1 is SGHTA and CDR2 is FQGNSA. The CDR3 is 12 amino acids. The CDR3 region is CASSIQAYGYTF.

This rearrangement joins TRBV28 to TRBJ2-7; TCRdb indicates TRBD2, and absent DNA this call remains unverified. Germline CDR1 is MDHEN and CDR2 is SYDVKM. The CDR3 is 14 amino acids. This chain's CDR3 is CASSLGLAGGEQYF.

CDR3 amino acids: CASSLPQAGWSYNEQFF. The rearrangement joins TRBV7-9 to TRBJ2-1; TCRdb's D call of TRBD2 is untestable without DNA. Germline lookup yields CDR1 SEHNR and CDR2 FQNEAQ (reference sequence). This CDR3 has 17 amino acids.

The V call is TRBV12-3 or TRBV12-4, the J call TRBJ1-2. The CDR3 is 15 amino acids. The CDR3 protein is CASSHSRRGEDGYTF.

The CDR3 reads CASSYGQSLNSPLHF. This chain links TRBV6-5 with TRBJ1-6; TCRdb designates TRBD1, a call that cannot be tested without DNA. CDR3 length equals 15 residues. From germline, CDR1 is MNHEY and CDR2 SVGAGI.

The CDR3 reads CSARGELLPYEQYF. This chain connects TRBV20-1 to TRBJ2-7. Germline CDR1 is DFQATT and CDR2 is SNEGSKA (reference sequence). The CDR3 is 14 amino acids.

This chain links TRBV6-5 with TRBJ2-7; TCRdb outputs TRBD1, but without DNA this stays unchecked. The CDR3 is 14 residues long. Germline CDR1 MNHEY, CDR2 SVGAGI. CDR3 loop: CASSYTRGREEQYF.

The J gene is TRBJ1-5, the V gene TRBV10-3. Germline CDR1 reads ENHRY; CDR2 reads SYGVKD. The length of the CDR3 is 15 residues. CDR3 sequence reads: CAISDPVESNQPQHF.